This entry concerns a single T cell receptor beta chain. Method: immunoSEQ multiplex PCR; TCRdb's copy keeps in-frame clones and lacks some. Among about 300,000 clones, just over 85% were seen once, and the ten largest hold 3.5% to 5%. Participants were aged 18 to 89 years from 20 to 30 US areas. The data belong to a study of blood T cell repertoires in COVID-19. Study-wide background: Sites in the United States, Italy and Spain provided acute and convalescent COVID-19 samples. The analysed material was cDNA or gDNA that came from T cells, B-cell-depleted T cells, or PBMCs.

This TCR came from a man aged 25 to 40 who had recovered from COVID-19. The sequencing input was PBMCs or T cells enriched from blood (not recorded which).

The CDR3 is CASTRSQASTDTQYF. The CDR3, as DNA: TGTGCCAGCACCCGTTCGCAGGCTAGCACAGATACGCAGTATTTT. The chain carries TRBV5-4 and TRBJ2-3; D call uncertain. V lost 6 bases, J lost 0 bases, and 14 bases lay in between. CDR1 and CDR2 (germline): SGHNT, YYREEE (reference sequence). There are 15 residues in the CDR3. Using reference TRBV5-4 and TRBJ2-3 for the parts outside the CDR3, the full variable domain is ETGVTQSPTHLIKTRGQQVTLRCSSQSGHNTVSWYQQALGQGPQFIFQYYREEENGRGNFPPRFSGLQFPNYSSELNVNALELDDSALYLCASTRSQASTDTQYFGPGTRLTVL.